This passage covers 23 T cell receptor beta chains from one sample sequenced in a study of PD-1 blockade in classical Hodgkin lymphoma. Only in-frame clones appear in the TCRdb table, and some are missing; sequencing was by immunoSEQ multiplex PCR. This table holds 40,000 to 55,000 clones, around 80% found once. Time point: cycle 4 day 1 (C4D1), after around six weeks of nivolumab. All patients experienced relapse after autologous stem cell transplantation, and brentuximab vedotin exposure was variable. This specimen was peripheral blood mononuclear cells (PBMCs), taken before the fourth cycle of nivolumab. These receptors were obtained from a human donor with classical Hodgkin lymphoma.

The CDR3 loop reads CASSMGGHQPQHF. DNA for the CDR3: TGTGCCAGTAGTATGGGAGGGCATCAGCCCCAGCATTTT. This sequence joins TRBV19 and TRBJ1-5; D gene ambiguous. V was pared by 3 bases and J by 5 bases, with 8 bases between. There are 13 residues in the CDR3. Germline V gives CDR1 LNHDA, CDR2 SQIVND (reference sequence).

The chain employs TRBV2 and TRBJ1-5; D is undetermined. This CDR3 is 15 amino acids long. Trimming removed 6 bases from V and 4 bases from J, with 16 bases in between. CDR1 SNHLY and CDR2 FYNNEI come from the germline V gene. The CDR3: CASSKGSYSNQPQHF. Here the CDR3 DNA reads TGTGCCAGCAGCAAAGGGTCATATTCTAATCAGCCCCAGCATTTT.

The chain couples TRBV2 to TRBJ2-1, with D possibly being TRBD1 (6 bases). The CDR3 is made up of 16 amino acids. CDR1 SNHLY and CDR2 FYNNEI come from the germline V gene. V was trimmed by 7 bases and J by 5 bases, leaving 21 bases between them. The CDR3 here is CASTWGQGRGNNEQFF. The CDR3 region has the DNA TGTGCCAGCACTTGGGGGCAAGGTCGGGGTAACAATGAGCAGTTCTTC.

The chain joins TRBV7-2 to TRBJ2-5; D assignment may be TRBD1 or TRBD2 (7 bases each). CDR1 is SGHTA and CDR2 is FQGNSA in the germline V gene. There are 12 residues in the CDR3. This chain's CDR3 is CSTGRGSETQYF. The DNA for the CDR3 is TGTTCGACAGGGAGGGGGTCGGAGACCCAGTACTTC. Full variable domain (outside the CDR3, taken from reference TRBV7-2 and TRBJ2-5): GAGVSQSPSNKVTEKGKDVELRCDPISGHTALYWYRQSLGQGLEFLIYFQGNSAPDKSGLPSDRFSAERTGGSVSTLTIQRTQQEDSAVYLCSTGRGSETQYFGPGTRLLVL.

In its sample, this clone was seen a few times. The chain recombines TRBV7-2 with TRBJ2-7; 10 bases match TRBD2. Germline CDR1 reads SGHTA; CDR2 reads FQGNSA. After removal of 5 bases from V and 2 bases from J, the junction contained 9 bases not matched to a gene. The CDR3 consists of 16 residues. CDR3 region: CASSTSLSGGAYEQYF. CDR3 bases: TGTGCCAGCAGCACCTCGTTAAGCGGGGGGGCCTACGAGCAGTACTTC.

The chain is built from TRBV5-5 and TRBJ1-1; D is ambiguous. The CDR3 length is 13 residues. The V gene's germline CDR1 is SGHKS and CDR2 YYEKEE (reference sequence). The ends were cut back, 2 bases at V and 4 bases at J, with 9 bases in the middle. The CDR3 is CASSFSWGTEAFF. In DNA, the CDR3 is TGTGCCAGCAGCTTCTCATGGGGCACTGAAGCTTTCTTT. The whole variable domain, filled in from reference TRBV5-5 and TRBJ1-1, reads DAGVTQSPTHLIKTRGQQVTLRCSPISGHKSVSWYQQVLGQGPQFIFQYYEKEERGRGNFPDRFSARQFPNYSSELNVNALLLGDSALYLCASSFSWGTEAFFGQGTRLTVV.

The table lists this clone with a count of one. V and J are TRBV4-3 and TRBJ1-4, with D possibly being TRBD1 (5 bases). This CDR3 comprises 16 residues. The V and J ends lost 3 bases and 7 bases respectively, with 18 bases between them. Germline V lookup: CDR1 LGHNA, CDR2 YSLEER. The DNA for the CDR3 is TGCGCCAGCAGCCAGGGAGGCGGGGCTACGCTTGAAAAACTGTTTTTT. This gives the protein CASSQGGGATLEKLFF.

The genes are TRBV27 and TRBJ2-7; 8 bases are shared with TRBD1. The CDR3 sequence is 13 residues long. The J segment lost 2 bases and the V segment lost 5 bases, leaving 2 bases of the junction unmatched. Germline V lookup: CDR1 MNHEY, CDR2 SMNVEV (reference sequence). As DNA, the CDR3 is TGTGCCAGCAGTCTGACAGGGGCCTACGAGCAGTACTTC. Translation: CASSLTGAYEQYF.

The chain carries TRBV10-1 and TRBJ2-7; TRBD1 matches 7 bases. V trimming: 5 bases; J trimming: 2 bases; junction bases outside the gene matches: 12. Per the germline V gene, CDR1 is WNHNN and CDR2 is SYGVQD (reference sequence). The CDR3 runs to 16 residues. CDR3 in DNA: TGCGCCAGCAGTCGCAGGGGGACGCCCTCCACCTACGAGCAGTACTTC. It translates to CASSRRGTPSTYEQYF.

This sequence joins TRBV7-3 and TRBJ1-2; D call uncertain. The V end was cut by 5 bases, the J end by 4 bases, with 11 bases between. CDR3 length equals 13 residues. CDR1 is SGHTA, CDR2 FQGTGA, per germline. DNA of the CDR3: TGTGCCAGCAGCCAAGAGAAGGGCTATGGCTACACCTTC. It codes for CASSQEKGYGYTF.

The V and J genes are TRBV2 and TRBJ1-3, with D perhaps TRBD1 (5 bases). There are 16 residues in the CDR3. Germline assignment: CDR1 SNHLY and CDR2 FYNNEI. V was pared by 6 bases and J by 0 bases, with 15 bases between. The CDR3 region has the DNA TGTGCCAGCAGAGAGGGGACGGCCTACTCTGGAAACACCATATATTTT. It yields the protein CASREGTAYSGNTIYF.

The gene calls are TRBV11-2 and TRBJ2-7, with D unclear. Germline V gene lookup returns CDR1 SGHAT and CDR2 FQNNGV. V was cut by 0 bases and J by 7 bases, with 7 bases left in between. This CDR3 contains 12 residues. In nucleotides, the CDR3 is TGTGCCAGCAGCTTAGATCTTGGTGAGCAGTACTTC. Amino acid sequence: CASSLDLGEQYF. Full variable domain (remainder filled in from reference TRBV11-2 and TRBJ2-7): EAGVAQSPRYKIIEKRQSVAFWCNPISGHATLYWYQQILGQGPKLLIQFQNNGVVDDSQLPKDRFSAERLKGVDSTLKIQPAKLEDSAVYLCASSLDLGEQYFGPGTRLTVT.

The V call is TRBV9, the J call TRBJ1-1; D unclear. Germline CDR1 is SGDLS and CDR2 is YYNGEE. This CDR3 is 14 amino acids long. V was trimmed by 0 bases and J by 0 bases, leaving 6 bases between them. The CDR3 here is CASSVGEVNTEAFF. The DNA of the CDR3 is TGTGCCAGCAGCGTAGGGGAGGTGAACACTGAAGCTTTCTTT.

This clone appeared once. Written as DNA, the CDR3 is TGCGCCAGCAGCTTCGAAGTTCCCGCCTACGAGCAGTACTTC. This codes for CASSFEVPAYEQYF. V is TRBV5-1 and J is TRBJ2-5; the D is unclear. Gene TRBJ2-7 matches the end of the DNA better, so the J call may be wrong. Germline V gene lookup returns CDR1 SGHRS and CDR2 YFSETQ. The CDR3 is 14 residues long.

The chain employs TRBV7-3 and TRBJ2-2; no reliable D call. Per germline, CDR1 SGHTA and CDR2 FQGTGA. The CDR3 consists of 12 residues. Trimming left V 3 bases short and J 7 bases short, with 6 bases between. The CDR3 here is CASSLRGGELFF. The CDR3, as DNA: TGTGCCAGCAGCTTGCGAGGCGGGGAGCTGTTTTTT.

This sequence joins TRBV27 and TRBJ2-1, with D perhaps TRBD1 (6 bases). The ends were cut back, 4 bases at V and 12 bases at J, with 25 bases in the middle. The CDR3 extends over 16 amino acids. Germline values: CDR1 MNHEY, CDR2 SMNVEV (reference sequence). Written as DNA, the CDR3 is TGTGCCAGCAGTTCTCTGGTCGGTGGGGACATCCATGGGCAGTTCTTC. Its translation is CASSSLVGGDIHGQFF.

The gene calls are TRBV9 and TRBJ2-7; D call uncertain. Germline V gene lookup returns CDR1 SGDLS and CDR2 YYNGEE. This CDR3 has 15 amino acids. V was cut by 0 bases and J by 4 bases, with 14 bases left in between. The CDR3 sequence: CASSVGDEGIYEQYF. CDR3 in DNA: TGTGCCAGCAGCGTAGGAGACGAAGGGATATACGAGCAGTACTTC. Looking up the rest from reference TRBV9 and TRBJ2-7 gives the full variable domain: DSGVTQTPKHLITATGQRVTLRCSPRSGDLSVYWYQQSLDQGLQFLIQYYNGEERAKGNILERFSAQQFPDLHSELNLSSLELGDSALYFCASSVGDEGIYEQYFGPGTRLTVT.

The CDR3 nucleotides are TGTGCCAGCAGCTTCTTCGGCTCTGGAAACACCATATATTTT. It yields the protein CASSFFGSGNTIYF. The V and J genes are TRBV7-8 and TRBJ1-3; D is unresolved. Germline-derived CDR1 and CDR2 are SGHVS and FQNEAQ. The CDR3 sequence is 14 residues long. Trimming stripped 3 bases from V and 0 bases from J, with 6 bases between.

This clone was seen just once. The chain combines TRBV6-6 with TRBJ1-5; TRBD1 aligns across 9 bases. The CDR3 has 14 residues. V dropped 4 bases and J dropped 6; count of bases not matched to a gene: 4. Germline-derived CDR1 and CDR2 are MNHNY and SVGAGI (reference sequence). The CDR3 DNA reads as TGTGCCAGCAGTTTTAGACAGGGGGGTCAGCCCCAGCATTTT. Translating it yields CASSFRQGGQPQHF.

This clone occurred a few times. This same CDR3 is encoded by further DNA sequences in the sample. V and J are TRBV5-1 and TRBJ1-4; perhaps TRBD1 as D (6 bases). The V end was cut by 4 bases, the J end by 0 bases, with 13 bases between. CDR1 SGHRS and CDR2 YFSETQ come from the germline V gene. The CDR3 covers 16 residues. The CDR3 DNA follows: TGCGCCAGCAGCAGGGGGTCGACGGCAACTAATGAAAAACTGTTTTTT. This sequence encodes CASSRGSTATNEKLFF.

CDR3: CASSFSGGPSYEQYF. In nucleotides, the CDR3 is TGTGCCAGCAGTTTTTCCGGGGGGCCCTCCTACGAGCAGTACTTC. The chain links TRBV28 to TRBJ2-7; possibly TRBD2 for D (7 bases). The CDR3 is 15 residues long. The germline gives CDR1 MDHEN, CDR2 SYDVKM. V was shortened by 3 bases and J by 0 bases, with 12 bases between the two germline ends.

The CDR3: CASAEVSSYEQYF. In DNA form, the CDR3 reads TGTGCCAGTGCCGAGGTAAGCTCCTACGAGCAGTACTTC. The rearrangement uses TRBV19 and TRBJ2-7; D not certain. Germline V gives CDR1 LNHDA, CDR2 SQIVND (reference sequence). Trimming removed 8 bases from V and 0 bases from J, with 11 bases in between. The CDR3 has 13 amino acids. Variable domain in full (rest from reference TRBV19 and TRBJ2-7): DGGITQSPKYLFRKEGQNVTLSCEQNLNHDAMYWYRQDPGQGLRLIYYSQIVNDFQKGDIAEGYSVSREKKESFPLTVTSAQKNPTAFYLCASAEVSSYEQYFGPGTRLTVT.

The chain employs TRBV19 and TRBJ1-1; D perhaps matches TRBD1 (5 bases). V was shortened by 8 bases and J by 6 bases, with 16 bases between the two germline ends. This CDR3 is built from 13 residues. Germline CDR1 and CDR2: LNHDA and SQIVND (reference sequence). CDR3 amino acids: CASCAQGFAEAFF. The CDR3 DNA is TGTGCCAGTTGTGCCCAGGGCTTCGCTGAAGCTTTCTTT.